Shown below are 9 T cell receptor beta chains from a single sample sequenced in a study of control samples from healthy donors and cancer patients. TCRdb's table, derived via immunoSEQ multiplex PCR, lists solely in-frame clones and lacks some. The table records about 110,000 clones, just over 90% of them present only once. Sequencing input: blood. The receptors shown here come from a young woman in good health.

The V gene is TRBV5-1, the J gene TRBJ2-7; 13 nucleotides agree with TRBD2. J lost 1 base, V lost 7 bases, and 11 bases had no gene match. This CDR3 spans 17 amino acids. Germline CDR1 SGHRS, CDR2 YFSETQ. CDR3: CASQPGLAGRPSYEQYF. For the CDR3, the DNA is TGCGCCAGCCAACCGGGACTAGCGGGGAGGCCGTCCTACGAGCAGTACTTC.

The J gene is TRBJ2-3, the V gene TRBV2; maybe TRBD1 (5 bases). Germline-derived CDR1 and CDR2 are SNHLY and FYNNEI. The V end was cut by 3 bases, the J end by 3 bases, with 16 bases between. This CDR3 contains 16 residues. The CDR3 DNA reads TGTGCCAGCAGTGATCGGTCAGGGCCCCGGACAGATACGCAGTATTTT. This translates into CASSDRSGPRTDTQYF. The full variable domain, its missing parts supplied by reference TRBV2 and TRBJ2-3, is EPEVTQTPSHQVTQMGQEVILRCVPISNHLYFYWYRQILGQKVEFLVSFYNNEISEKSEIFDDQFSVERPDGSNFTLKIRSTKLEDSAMYFCASSDRSGPRTDTQYFGPGTRLTVL.

The rearrangement uses TRBV7-2 and TRBJ1-2; 7 bases match TRBD1. The germline gives CDR1 SGHTA, CDR2 FQGNSA. Trimming removed 0 bases from V and 0 bases from J; junction bases left unmatched: 10. This CDR3 is built from 18 residues. The CDR3 region is CASSLAGTAGFANYGYTF. For the CDR3, the DNA is TGTGCCAGCAGCTTAGCAGGGACAGCTGGATTTGCTAACTATGGCTACACCTTC.

J is TRBJ1-1 and V is TRBV6-5; 7 nucleotides line up with TRBD1. CDR1 is MNHEY, CDR2 SVGAGI, per germline. V shed 5 bases, J shed 1 base, and the junction held 7 bases outside the gene matches. The length of the CDR3 is 15 residues. CDR3 sequence (DNA): TGTGCCAGCAGTCCGGACAGGAGAGAGAACACTGAAGCTTTCTTT. Amino acids: CASSPDRRENTEAFF.

The rearrangement uses TRBV3-1 (or the pseudogene TRBV3-2) and TRBJ1-1; D is unresolved. In germline, CDR1 is LGHDT, CDR2 YNNKEL (reference sequence). The CDR3 contains 15 residues. Trimming took 0 bases from V and 1 from J, leaving 9 bases between them. The CDR3 nucleotides read TGTGCCAGCAGCCAAGAAGAGACACCGAACACTGAAGCTTTCTTT. It codes for CASSQEETPNTEAFF.

The count of this clone is one. The chain is built from TRBV6-2 or TRBV6-3 and TRBJ2-1; the D gene is possibly TRBD2 (5 bases). Between the trimmed V and J ends, which lost 0 bases and 3 bases, there was a span of 15 bases. The CDR3 is made up of 17 amino acids. Germline V CDR1 and CDR2: MNHEY, SVGEGT. DNA of the CDR3: TGTGCCAGCAGTTACTCGGCAACTAGGGTTTTCTACAATGAGCAGTTCTTC. Its protein product is CASSYSATRVFYNEQFF.

The V call is TRBV7-2, the J call TRBJ2-5, with D hard to call. CDR3 length equals 15 residues. V was pared by 9 bases and J by 5 bases, with 22 bases between. Germline V gives CDR1 SGHTA, CDR2 FQGNSA. The CDR3 DNA follows: TGTGCCAGTGAGGTTGTAGGCGGTGTAGGGGAGACCCAGTACTTC. Amino acids: CASEVVGGVGETQYF.

The chain is built from TRBV19 and TRBJ1-1; D remains unclear. Germline lookup yields CDR1 LNHDA and CDR2 SQIVND (reference sequence). The ends were cut back, 4 bases at V and 3 bases at J, with 9 bases in the middle. The CDR3 totals 13 residues. The CDR3 DNA follows: TGTGCCAGTAGTAGCCGTGGAGACACTGAAGCTTTCTTT. Protein: CASSSRGDTEAFF.

J is TRBJ2-6 and V is TRBV27; D assignment may be TRBD1 or TRBD2 (5 bases each). V lost 0 bases and J 1 base, leaving 22 bases between the germline ends. Germline CDR1 MNHEY, CDR2 SMNVEV (reference sequence). The CDR3 consists of 21 residues. CDR3 sequence (DNA): TGTGCCAGCAGTTTATCTCTGGTGGCCAGGGAGTCAACGTCTGGGGCCAACGTCCTGACTTTC. It codes for CASSLSLVARESTSGANVLTF.